The clone carrying this T cell receptor beta chain was seen just once. This sample stems from a study of cytomegalovirus exposure and HLA in healthy donors. Turning to the study itself: A data release that came early held 75 million to 85 million unique TCRs from HLA-typed donors.

The study ran its PCR with 60 Vbeta and 13 Jbeta primers. TCRdb's table, derived via immunoSEQ multiplex PCR, lists solely in-frame clones and lacks some. The sample consists of 150,000 to 200,000 clones, 84% of them appearing once. CDR3 length: 18 residues. Germline CDR1 reads ENHRY; CDR2 reads SYGVKD. The V gene end was trimmed by 6 bases and the J gene end by 1 base; junction bases not matched to a gene: 11. This chain connects TRBV10-3 to TRBJ2-1; 11 positions match TRBD1. The sequenced sample consisted of PBMCs. The TCR comes from a boy between 10 and 17 years old in good health and CMV-seronegative. The CDR3 spells CAIRDDGTGGLSYNEQFF. CDR3 in DNA: TGTGCCATCAGGGATGATGGGACAGGGGGTTTGTCCTACAATGAGCAGTTCTTC.